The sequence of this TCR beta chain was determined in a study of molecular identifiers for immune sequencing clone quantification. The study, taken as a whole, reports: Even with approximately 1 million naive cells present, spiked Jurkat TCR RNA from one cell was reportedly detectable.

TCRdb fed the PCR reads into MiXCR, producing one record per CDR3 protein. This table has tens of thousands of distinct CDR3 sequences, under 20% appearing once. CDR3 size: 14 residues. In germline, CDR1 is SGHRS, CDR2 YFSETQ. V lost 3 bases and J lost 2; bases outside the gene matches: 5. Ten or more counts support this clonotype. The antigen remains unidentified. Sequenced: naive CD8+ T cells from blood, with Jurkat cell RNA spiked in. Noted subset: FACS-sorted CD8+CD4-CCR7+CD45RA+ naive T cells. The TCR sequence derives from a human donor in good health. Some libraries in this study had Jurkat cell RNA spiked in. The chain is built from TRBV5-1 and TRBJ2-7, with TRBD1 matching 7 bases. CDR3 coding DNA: TGCGCCAGCAGCTACCGACAGGGTACCTACGAGCAGTACTTC. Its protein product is CASSYRQGTYEQYF.